The text below deals with one TCR beta chain. Its antigen is as yet unknown. Just one base apart from a much larger clone, this may be a read error. These data are taken from a study of response to subunit inactivated influenza vaccine. TCRdb reprocessed the RT-PCR reads via MiXCR and lists one record per CDR3 protein. The sample records some 500,000 distinct CDR3 sequences, over 10% being singletons. Germline CDR1 is DFQATT and CDR2 is SNEGSKA (reference sequence). This CDR3 region has 13 residues. Overall study results and limits: Only a handful of new T cells, the authors suggested, are recruited with each seasonal influenza vaccination.

The V call is TRBV20-1, the J call TRBJ2-2; 8 bases fit TRBD2. This TCR was sampled from a man in his fifties or sixties who received an inactivated influenza vaccine. Source: PBMCs from blood, taken roughly 48 days after vaccination. The CDR3 sequence: CSAREGNTRELFF. CDR3 DNA sequence: TGCAGTGCCCGGGAGGGGAACACCCGGGAGCTGTTTTTT.